This T cell receptor (beta chain) comes out of a study of blood T cell repertoires in COVID-19. Study in general: Both acute and convalescent COVID-19 samples were obtained from the United States, Italy and Spain. Nucleic acid was either cDNA or gDNA, and it came from T cells, B-cell-depleted T cells, or PBMCs.

Original processing methods: Estimation of nucleated cell counts was performed using reference gene primer amplification. Using immunoSEQ multiplex PCR, the repertoire was profiled, and TCRdb retains in-frame clones only, with some absent. That table is the source of V, J and clone size, and D and trimming were worked out from the DNA. The top ten hold about 5.1% of the sample, which has some 71,000 clones, roughly nine tenths seen once. This CDR3 is 14 amino acids long. Looked up from germline, CDR1 is SGHAT and CDR2 is FQNNGV. J gave up 8 bases and V 1 base, and 5 bases lay outside the gene matches.

This TCR was recovered from a woman aged 18 to 35 with acute or convalescent COVID-19. This chain connects TRBV11-2 to TRBJ2-1; the match to TRBD2 covers 7 bases. The sequencing input was peripheral blood. The CDR3 is CASSLAGGLDEQFF. CDR3 DNA sequence: TGTGCCAGCAGCTTAGCGGGAGGCTTGGATGAGCAGTTCTTC. The variable domain in full, completed from reference TRBV11-2 and TRBJ2-1, reads EAGVAQSPRYKIIEKRQSVAFWCNPISGHATLYWYQQILGQGPKLLIQFQNNGVVDDSQLPKDRFSAERLKGVDSTLKIQPAKLEDSAVYLCASSLAGGLDEQFFGPGTRLTVL.